The entry that follows covers one T cell receptor beta chain sequence. The target antigen is unknown. Per sample, extraction of total RNA gave at least 5 micrograms in every case. Sample-barcoded 5' priming and a J-beta primer mix drove a second PCR of roughly 6 to 12 cycles. Samples each returned at least 3 million CDR3-containing paired-end reads. MiXCR, applied by TCRdb to the 5' RACE reads, yields one record per CDR3 protein. The sample holds 650,000 to 700,000 distinct CDR3 sequences, approximately 31% seen once. Per germline, CDR1 DFQATT and CDR2 SNEGSKA (reference sequence). Trimming pared 4 bases from V and 4 bases from J, leaving 20 bases between. This CDR3 is 15 amino acids long. This record comes from a study of blood T cells in healthy people across ages. Overall study results and limits: Conclusively comparing naive with antigen-experienced cells was impossible with unsorted PBMCs.

This TCR was recovered from an elderly woman in good health. The source material was blood. The rearrangement links TRBV20-1 to TRBJ2-7; D is perhaps TRBD2 (6 bases). The CDR3 sequence: CSATHHNMGGYEQYF. In DNA, the CDR3 is TGCAGTGCTACCCACCATAACATGGGAGGTTACGAGCAGTACTTC.